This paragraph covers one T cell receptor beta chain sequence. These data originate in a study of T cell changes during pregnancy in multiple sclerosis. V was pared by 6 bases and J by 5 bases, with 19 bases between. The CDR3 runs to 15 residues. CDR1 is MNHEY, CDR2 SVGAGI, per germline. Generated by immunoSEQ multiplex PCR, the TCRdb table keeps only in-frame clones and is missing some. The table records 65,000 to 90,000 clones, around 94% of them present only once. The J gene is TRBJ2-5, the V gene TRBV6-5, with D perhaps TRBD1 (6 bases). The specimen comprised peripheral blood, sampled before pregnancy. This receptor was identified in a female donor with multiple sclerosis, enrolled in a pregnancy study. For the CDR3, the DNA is TGTGCCAGCAGCCGGAATTGGGGGCGCGAGGAGACCCAGTACTTC. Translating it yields CASSRNWGREETQYF.